This T cell receptor beta chain originates from a study of OX40 agonist ivuxolimab in advanced cancers. General study points: CD8+ T cells showed, on average, more clonal expansion than CD4+ cells. The study did not work out the antigen specificity of the expanded peripheral T cells. Within 6 weeks, CD4+ and CD8+ blood T cells expanded clonally at 0.1 to 3.0 mg/kg.

Sequenced by immunoSEQ multiplex PCR; TCRdb stores in-frame clones only, minus some. Found here are roughly 70,000 clones, 88% of them singletons; the top ten hold 0.67%. As concerns this clone: Its antigen is unknown.

Trimming cost V 0 bases and J 0 bases, with 6 bases left between them. The CDR3 spans 16 residues. Germline assignment: CDR1 LGHNA and CDR2 YNFKEQ. J is TRBJ2-6 and V is TRBV4-2; no reliable D call. This TCR derives from an adult with an advanced solid tumor such as melanoma, head and neck, liver or kidney cancer. Specimen: CD4+ or CD8+ T cells sorted from blood, collected in a trial of the OX40 agonist ivuxolimab. CDR3 residues: CASSQDWASGANVLTF. CDR3 sequence (DNA): TGTGCCAGCAGCCAAGATTGGGCCTCTGGGGCCAACGTCCTGACTTTC.